The 11 T cell receptor beta chains given below trace back to one sample, sequenced in a study of PD-L1 blockade in urothelial cancer. Profiling relied on immunoSEQ multiplex PCR, and the TCRdb table lists in-frame clones only, not all of them. The repertoire holds roughly 26,000 clones, with approximately 90% as singletons. The sample in question was PBMCs, obtained around atezolizumab (anti-PD-L1) treatment. These receptors were taken from a man aged 45-60 years with urothelial cancer.

This rearrangement joins TRBV19 to TRBJ2-1; 10 bases map to TRBD1. The germline gives CDR1 LNHDA, CDR2 SQIVND (reference sequence). The CDR3 runs 15 residues. Unmatched junction bases numbered 2, after V lost 2 bases and J lost 4 bases. CDR3: CASSIQGQGYNEQFF. In nucleotides, the CDR3 is TGTGCCAGTAGTATACAGGGACAGGGGTACAATGAGCAGTTCTTC.

V usage is TRBV29-1 and J usage is TRBJ2-3; D perhaps matches TRBD1 (6 bases). The CDR3 runs 16 residues. V lost 1 base and J 1 base, leaving 15 bases between the germline ends. The germline gives CDR1 SQVTM, CDR2 ANQGSEA. The chain's CDR3 is CSVEGRKGDRTDTQYF. In DNA, the CDR3 is TGCAGCGTTGAAGGGAGGAAGGGGGATCGCACAGATACGCAGTATTTT.

The chain has TRBV7-9 and TRBJ1-4; weak D call: TRBD1 (6 bases). Germline V gene lookup returns CDR1 SEHNR and CDR2 FQNEAQ (reference sequence). This CDR3 spans 14 amino acids. The V and J ends lost 5 bases and 5 bases respectively, with 12 bases between them. The CDR3 DNA is TGTGCCAGCAGCCCCGGACAGATCAATGAAAAACTGTTTTTT. Protein sequence: CASSPGQINEKLFF.

This clone was observed a few times. This chain uses TRBV30 with TRBJ1-1; no clear D gene. The CDR3 is 13 residues long. V was shortened by 0 bases and J by 5 bases, with 10 bases between the two germline ends. The germline CDR1 and CDR2 sequences are GTSNPN and SVGIG (reference sequence). This CDR3 reads CAWSVQSGTEAFF. The CDR3, as DNA: TGTGCCTGGAGTGTACAGAGTGGGACTGAAGCTTTCTTT.

The rearrangement uses TRBV27 and TRBJ2-7; 10 positions match TRBD1. This CDR3 spans 13 amino acids. Trimming took 3 bases from V and 7 from J; bases not matched to a gene: 3. Germline values: CDR1 MNHEY, CDR2 SMNVEV (reference sequence). CDR3 sequence reads: CASSFWDRGEQYF. CDR3 DNA: TGTGCCAGCAGTTTTTGGGACAGGGGAGAGCAGTACTTC.

This sequence joins TRBV7-9 and TRBJ2-5; D gene unclear. Germline-derived CDR1 and CDR2 are SEHNR and FQNEAQ (reference sequence). The CDR3 length is 14 residues. V was cut by 1 base and J by 2 bases, with 8 bases left in between. CDR3 in DNA: TGTGCCAGCAGCTTAGGGGCAGCTCAAGAGACCCAGTACTTC. Translated: CASSLGAAQETQYF.

V is TRBV9 and J is TRBJ2-2; tentative D call: TRBD2 (5 bases). The V end was cut by 1 base, the J end by 3 bases, with 7 bases between. The CDR3 sequence is 14 residues long. Germline V gene lookup returns CDR1 SGDLS and CDR2 YYNGEE. The CDR3 is CASSVMDYTGELFF. For the CDR3, the DNA is TGTGCCAGCAGCGTAATGGACTACACCGGGGAGCTGTTTTTT.

The V gene is TRBV28, the J gene TRBJ1-4; 9 nucleotides agree with TRBD1. V gave up 3 bases and J gave up 7 bases; unmatched junction bases: 9. Germline CDR1 is MDHEN and CDR2 is SYDVKM. The CDR3 runs to 16 residues. Written as DNA, the CDR3 is TGTGCCAGCAGTTTTTTCGGGACAGGGTTTGGTGAAAAACTGTTTTTT. This sequence encodes CASSFFGTGFGEKLFF.

The CDR3 DNA reads TGTGCCAGCAGCCAAGGGGACAGGAATGATGGCTACACCTTC. It codes for CASSQGDRNDGYTF. This sequence joins TRBV4-2 and TRBJ1-2; TRBD1 matches at 8 bases. This CDR3 has 14 amino acids. Germline trimming cut 1 base from V and 6 bases from J; bases unmatched to any gene: 4. The germline gives CDR1 LGHNA, CDR2 YNFKEQ.

The V and J genes are TRBV6-1 and TRBJ1-1, with D hard to call. Trimming removed 10 bases at V and 1 base at J, with 13 bases between. Germline V CDR1 and CDR2: MNHNS, SASEGT. There are 13 residues in the CDR3. The DNA of the CDR3 is TGTGCCACCCTCATCACAGCGAACACTGAAGCTTTCTTT. Residues: CATLITANTEAFF.

The chain uses TRBV5-1 and TRBJ1-1; D is uncertain. Trimming took off 2 bases at V and 1 base at J, with 9 bases between the two ends. CDR3 length: 14 residues. The germline CDR1 and CDR2 sequences are SGHRS and YFSETQ. The DNA for the CDR3 is TGCGCCAGCAGCTTTGGAGGGTCGAACACTGAAGCTTTCTTT. It codes for CASSFGGSNTEAFF.